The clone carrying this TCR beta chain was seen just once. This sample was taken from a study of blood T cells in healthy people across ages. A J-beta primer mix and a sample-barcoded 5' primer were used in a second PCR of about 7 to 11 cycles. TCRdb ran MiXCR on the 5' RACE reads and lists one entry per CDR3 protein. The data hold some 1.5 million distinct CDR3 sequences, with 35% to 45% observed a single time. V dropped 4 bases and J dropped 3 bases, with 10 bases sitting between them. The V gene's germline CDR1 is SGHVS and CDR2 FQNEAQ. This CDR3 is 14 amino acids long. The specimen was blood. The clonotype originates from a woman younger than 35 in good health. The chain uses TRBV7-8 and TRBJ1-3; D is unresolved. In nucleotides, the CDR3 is TGTGCCAGCAGCTCGCCCCGACGTGGAAACACCATATATTTT. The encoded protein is CASSSPRRGNTIYF.